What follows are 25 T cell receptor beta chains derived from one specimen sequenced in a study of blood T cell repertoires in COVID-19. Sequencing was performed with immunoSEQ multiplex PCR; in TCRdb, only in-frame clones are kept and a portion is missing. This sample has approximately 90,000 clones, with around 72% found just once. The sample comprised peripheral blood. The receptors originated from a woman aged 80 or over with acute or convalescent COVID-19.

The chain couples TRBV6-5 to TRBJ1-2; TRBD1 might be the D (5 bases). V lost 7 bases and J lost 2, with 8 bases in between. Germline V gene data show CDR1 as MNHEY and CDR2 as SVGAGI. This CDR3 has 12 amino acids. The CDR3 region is CASTKGNYGYTF. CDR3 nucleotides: TGTGCCAGCACAAAGGGGAACTATGGCTACACCTTC.

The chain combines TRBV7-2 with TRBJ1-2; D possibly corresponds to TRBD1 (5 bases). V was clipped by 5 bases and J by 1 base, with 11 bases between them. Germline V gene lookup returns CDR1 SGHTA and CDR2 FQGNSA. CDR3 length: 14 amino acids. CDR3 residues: CASSLRTINYGYTF. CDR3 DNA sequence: TGTGCCAGCAGCCTCAGGACAATTAACTATGGCTACACCTTC. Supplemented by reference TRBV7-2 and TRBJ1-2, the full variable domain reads GAGVSQSPSNKVTEKGKDVELRCDPISGHTALYWYRQSLGQGLEFLIYFQGNSAPDKSGLPSDRFSAERTGGSVSTLTIQRTQQEDSAVYLCASSLRTINYGYTFGSGTRLTVV.

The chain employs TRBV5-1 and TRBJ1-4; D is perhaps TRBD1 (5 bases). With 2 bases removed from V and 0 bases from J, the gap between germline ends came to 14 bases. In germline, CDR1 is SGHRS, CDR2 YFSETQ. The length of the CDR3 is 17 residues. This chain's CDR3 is CASSFSRAGTTNEKLFF. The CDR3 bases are TGCGCCAGCAGCTTTAGCAGGGCAGGAACAACTAATGAAAAACTGTTTTTT. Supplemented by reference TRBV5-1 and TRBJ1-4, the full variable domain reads KAGVTQTPRYLIKTRGQQVTLSCSPISGHRSVSWYQQTPGQGLQFLFEYFSETQRNKGNFPGRFSGRQFSNSRSEMNVSTLELGDSALYLCASSFSRAGTTNEKLFFGSGTQLSVL.

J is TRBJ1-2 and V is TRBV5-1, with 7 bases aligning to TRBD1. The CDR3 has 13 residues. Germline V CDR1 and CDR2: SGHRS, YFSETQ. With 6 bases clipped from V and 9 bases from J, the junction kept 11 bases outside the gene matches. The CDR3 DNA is TGCGCCAGCAATCCGGACAGGACGTATCGCTACACCTTC. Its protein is CASNPDRTYRYTF. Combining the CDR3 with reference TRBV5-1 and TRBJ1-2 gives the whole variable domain KAGVTQTPRYLIKTRGQQVTLSCSPISGHRSVSWYQQTPGQGLQFLFEYFSETQRNKGNFPGRFSGRQFSNSRSEMNVSTLELGDSALYLCASNPDRTYRYTFGSGTRLTVV.

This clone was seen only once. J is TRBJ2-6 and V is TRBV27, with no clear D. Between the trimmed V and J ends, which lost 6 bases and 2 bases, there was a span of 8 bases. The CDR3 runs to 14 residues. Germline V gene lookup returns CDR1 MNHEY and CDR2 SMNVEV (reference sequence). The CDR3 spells CASRPRAGANVLTF. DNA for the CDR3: TGTGCCAGCAGGCCGAGAGCTGGGGCCAACGTCCTGACTTTC.

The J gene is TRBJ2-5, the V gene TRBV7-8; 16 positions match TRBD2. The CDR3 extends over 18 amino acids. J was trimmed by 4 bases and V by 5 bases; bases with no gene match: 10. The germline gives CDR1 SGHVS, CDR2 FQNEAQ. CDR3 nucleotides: TGTGCCAGCAGCGAAGGGACTAGCGGGGGGGCCATGCGAGAGACCCAGTACTTC. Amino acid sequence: CASSEGTSGGAMRETQYF.

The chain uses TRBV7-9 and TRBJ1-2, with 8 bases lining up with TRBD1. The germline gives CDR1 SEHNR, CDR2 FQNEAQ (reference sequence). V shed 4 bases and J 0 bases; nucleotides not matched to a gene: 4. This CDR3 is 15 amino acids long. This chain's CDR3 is CASSSDREANYGYTF. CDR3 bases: TGTGCCAGCAGCTCGGACAGGGAAGCTAACTATGGCTACACCTTC.

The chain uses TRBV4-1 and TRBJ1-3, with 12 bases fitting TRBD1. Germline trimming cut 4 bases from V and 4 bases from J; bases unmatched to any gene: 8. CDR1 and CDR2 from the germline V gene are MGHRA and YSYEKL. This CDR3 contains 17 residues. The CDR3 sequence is CASSPTGQGARGNTIYF. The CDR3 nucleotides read TGCGCCAGCAGCCCCACGGGACAGGGGGCGCGAGGAAACACCATATATTTT.

The CDR3 coding sequence is TGTGCCAGCTCACCCAGGGACAGGGGTAGCACAGATACGCAGTATTTT. Its translation: CASSPRDRGSTDTQYF. The chain combines TRBV18 with TRBJ2-3; 10 positions agree with TRBD1. The CDR3 runs 16 residues. The J segment lost 0 bases and the V segment lost 3 bases, leaving 3 bases of the junction unmatched. Germline CDR1 and CDR2: KGHSH and LQKENI.

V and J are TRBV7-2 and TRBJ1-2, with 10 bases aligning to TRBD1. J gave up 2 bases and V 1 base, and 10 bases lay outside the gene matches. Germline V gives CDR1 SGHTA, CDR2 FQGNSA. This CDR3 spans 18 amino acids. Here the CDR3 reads CASSLVPTGGAWNYGYTF. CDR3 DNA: TGTGCCAGCAGCTTAGTTCCGACAGGGGGCGCGTGGAACTATGGCTACACCTTC.

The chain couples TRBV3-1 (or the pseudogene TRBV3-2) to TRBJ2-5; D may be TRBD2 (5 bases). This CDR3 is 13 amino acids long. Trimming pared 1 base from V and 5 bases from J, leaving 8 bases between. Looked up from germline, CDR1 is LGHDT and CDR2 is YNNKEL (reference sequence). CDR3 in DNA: TGTGCCAGCAGCCAAGGAGAGCGGGAGACCCAGTACTTC. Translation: CASSQGERETQYF.

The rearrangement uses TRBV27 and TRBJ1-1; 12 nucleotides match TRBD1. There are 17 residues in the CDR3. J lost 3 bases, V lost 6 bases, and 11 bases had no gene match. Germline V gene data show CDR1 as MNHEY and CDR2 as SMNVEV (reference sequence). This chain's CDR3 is CASRPRGTGGVYTEAFF. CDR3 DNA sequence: TGTGCCAGCAGGCCCCGAGGGACAGGGGGCGTCTACACTGAAGCTTTCTTT.

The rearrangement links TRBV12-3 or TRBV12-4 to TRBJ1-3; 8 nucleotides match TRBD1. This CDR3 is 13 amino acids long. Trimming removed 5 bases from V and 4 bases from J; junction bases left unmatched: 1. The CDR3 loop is CASSGDRGNTIYF. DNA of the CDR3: TGTGCCAGCAGTGGGGACAGGGGAAACACCATATATTTT.

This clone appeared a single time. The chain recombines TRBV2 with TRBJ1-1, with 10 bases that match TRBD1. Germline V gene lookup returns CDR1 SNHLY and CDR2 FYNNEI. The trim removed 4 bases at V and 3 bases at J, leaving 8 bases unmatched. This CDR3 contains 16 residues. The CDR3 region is CASSGDRGLPDTEAFF. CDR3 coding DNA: TGTGCCAGCAGTGGAGACAGGGGGCTCCCGGACACTGAAGCTTTCTTT.

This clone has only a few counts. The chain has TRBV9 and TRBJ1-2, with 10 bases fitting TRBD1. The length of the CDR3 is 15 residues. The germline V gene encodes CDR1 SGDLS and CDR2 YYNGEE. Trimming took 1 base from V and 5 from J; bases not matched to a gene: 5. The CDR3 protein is CASSVTGTGVYGYTF. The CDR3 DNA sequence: TGTGCCAGCAGCGTAACCGGGACAGGGGTGTATGGCTACACCTTC.

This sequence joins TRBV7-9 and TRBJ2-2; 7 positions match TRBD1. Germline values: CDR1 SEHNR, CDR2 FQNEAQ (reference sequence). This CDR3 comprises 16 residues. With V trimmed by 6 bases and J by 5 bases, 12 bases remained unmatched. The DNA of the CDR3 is TGTGCCAGCAGTCGAGATCGGGCAGGGGGAACCGGGGAGCTGTTTTTT. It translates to CASSRDRAGGTGELFF.

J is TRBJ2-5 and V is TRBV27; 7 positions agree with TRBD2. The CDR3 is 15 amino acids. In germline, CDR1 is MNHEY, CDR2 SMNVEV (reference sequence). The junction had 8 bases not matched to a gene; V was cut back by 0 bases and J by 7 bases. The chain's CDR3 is CASSLSGQTGGTQYF. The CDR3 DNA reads TGTGCCAGCAGTTTATCCGGGCAGACGGGAGGGACCCAGTACTTC.

Written as DNA, the CDR3 is TGTGCCAGCAGCCACTCCGGGACTAGCGGCCTCTACGAGCAGTACTTC. Translated, it gives CASSHSGTSGLYEQYF. The chain links TRBV5-6 to TRBJ2-7, with TRBD2 identical over 11 bases. Germline loops: CDR1 SGHDT, CDR2 YYEEEE. This CDR3 is built from 16 residues. J gave up 3 bases and V 4 bases, and 9 bases lay outside the gene matches.

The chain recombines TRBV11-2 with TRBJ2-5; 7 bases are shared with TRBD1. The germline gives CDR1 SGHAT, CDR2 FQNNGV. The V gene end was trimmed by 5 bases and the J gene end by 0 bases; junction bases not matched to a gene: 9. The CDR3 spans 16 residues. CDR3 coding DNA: TGTGCCAGCAGCGTAACAGGGGTGGGCTACCAAGAGACCCAGTACTTC. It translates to CASSVTGVGYQETQYF.

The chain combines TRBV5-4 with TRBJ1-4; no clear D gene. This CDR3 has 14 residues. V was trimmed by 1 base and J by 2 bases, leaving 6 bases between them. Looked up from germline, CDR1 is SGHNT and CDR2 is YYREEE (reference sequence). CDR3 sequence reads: CASSLTGTNEKLFF. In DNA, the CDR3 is TGTGCCAGCAGCTTGACGGGGACTAATGAAAAACTGTTTTTT.

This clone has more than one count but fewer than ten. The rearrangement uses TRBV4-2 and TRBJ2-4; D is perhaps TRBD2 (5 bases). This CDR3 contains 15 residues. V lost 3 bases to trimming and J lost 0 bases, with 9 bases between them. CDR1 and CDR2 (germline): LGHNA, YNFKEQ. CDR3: CASSHGGVAKNIQYF. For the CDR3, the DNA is TGTGCCAGCAGCCACGGAGGTGTAGCCAAAAACATTCAGTACTTC.

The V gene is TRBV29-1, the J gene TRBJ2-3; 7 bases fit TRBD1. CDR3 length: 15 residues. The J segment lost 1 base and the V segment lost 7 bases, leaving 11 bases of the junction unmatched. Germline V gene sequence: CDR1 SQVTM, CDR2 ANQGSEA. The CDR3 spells CSARDSGTGTDTQYF. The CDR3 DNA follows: TGCAGCGCCAGAGACTCCGGGACAGGCACAGATACGCAGTATTTT.

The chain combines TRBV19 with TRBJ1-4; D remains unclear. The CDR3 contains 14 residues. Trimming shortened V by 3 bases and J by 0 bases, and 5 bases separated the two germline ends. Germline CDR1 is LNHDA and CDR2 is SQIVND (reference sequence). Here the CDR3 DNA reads TGTGCCAGTAGTATCTCTGCAACTAATGAAAAACTGTTTTTT. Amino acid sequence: CASSISATNEKLFF.

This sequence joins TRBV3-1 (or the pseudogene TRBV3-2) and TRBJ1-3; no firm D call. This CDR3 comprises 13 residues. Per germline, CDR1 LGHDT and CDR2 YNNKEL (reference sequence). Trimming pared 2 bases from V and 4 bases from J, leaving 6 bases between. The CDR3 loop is CASSQSGGNTIYF. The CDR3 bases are TGTGCCAGCAGCCAATCAGGAGGAAACACCATATATTTT.

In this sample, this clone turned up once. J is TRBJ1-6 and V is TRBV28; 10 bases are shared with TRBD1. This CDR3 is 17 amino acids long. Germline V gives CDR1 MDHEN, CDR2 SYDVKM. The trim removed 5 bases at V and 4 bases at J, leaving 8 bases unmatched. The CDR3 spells CASSVLRGQGYNSPLHF. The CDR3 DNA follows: TGTGCCAGCAGTGTACTTCGGGGACAGGGGTATAATTCACCCCTCCACTTT.